This TCR beta chain was observed in a study of T cells in Graves' hyperthyroidism and ophthalmopathy. Germline V gives CDR1 GTSNPN, CDR2 SVGIG (reference sequence). V gave up 4 bases and J gave up 4 bases, with 8 bases separating them. The CDR3 extends over 12 amino acids. Amplified regions were TCR beta CDR3 sequences from RNA transcripts. TCR CDR3 underwent first-round RT-PCR with the HTBI primer set. From the multiplex PCR reads, TCRdb called clonotypes with MiXCR, one entry per CDR3 protein. Altogether hundreds of thousands of distinct CDR3 sequences are present, about 20% being singletons, with the ten largest covering roughly 47%. Whole-study findings and limits: Blood also carried most thyroid clonotypes expanded above 0.001.

This clonotype showed up many times. Its antigen remains unidentified. The TCR was taken from a man aged 35 to 55 with Graves' ophthalmopathy. Source material: blood. This chain joins TRBV30 and TRBJ2-1; D unclear. The CDR3 region has the DNA TGTGCCTGGACAGAGTCGTACAATGAGCAGTTCTTC. Translated, it gives CAWTESYNEQFF.